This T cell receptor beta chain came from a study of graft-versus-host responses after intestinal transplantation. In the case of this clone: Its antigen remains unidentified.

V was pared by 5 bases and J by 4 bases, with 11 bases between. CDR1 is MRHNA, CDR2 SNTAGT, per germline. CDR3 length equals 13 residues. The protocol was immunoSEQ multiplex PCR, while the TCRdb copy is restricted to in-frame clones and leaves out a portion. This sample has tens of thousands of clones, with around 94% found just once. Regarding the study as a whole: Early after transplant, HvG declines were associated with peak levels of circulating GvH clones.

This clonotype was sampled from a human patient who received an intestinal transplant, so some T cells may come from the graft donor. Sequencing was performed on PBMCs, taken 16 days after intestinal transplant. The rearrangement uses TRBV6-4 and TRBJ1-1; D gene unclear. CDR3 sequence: CASSLTWGTEAFF. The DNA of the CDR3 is TGTGCCAGCAGTCTAACATGGGGCACTGAAGCTTTCTTT.